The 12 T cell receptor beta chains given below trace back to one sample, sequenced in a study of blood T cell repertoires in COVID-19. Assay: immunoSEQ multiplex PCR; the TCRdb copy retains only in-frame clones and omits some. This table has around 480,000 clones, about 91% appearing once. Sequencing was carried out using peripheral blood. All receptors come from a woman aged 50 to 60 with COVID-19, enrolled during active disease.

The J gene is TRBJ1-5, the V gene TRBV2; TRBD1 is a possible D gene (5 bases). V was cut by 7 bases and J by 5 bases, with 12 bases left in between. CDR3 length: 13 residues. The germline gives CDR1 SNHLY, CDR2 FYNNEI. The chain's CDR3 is CASKGRGDQPQHF. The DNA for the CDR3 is TGTGCCAGCAAAGGGAGGGGTGATCAGCCCCAGCATTTT.

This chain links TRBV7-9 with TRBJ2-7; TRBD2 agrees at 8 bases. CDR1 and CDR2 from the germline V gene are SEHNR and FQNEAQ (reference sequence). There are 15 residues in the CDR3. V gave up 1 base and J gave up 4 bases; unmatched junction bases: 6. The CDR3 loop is CASSLEGLVLYEQYF. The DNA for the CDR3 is TGTGCCAGCAGCTTAGAGGGACTAGTATTATACGAGCAGTACTTC.

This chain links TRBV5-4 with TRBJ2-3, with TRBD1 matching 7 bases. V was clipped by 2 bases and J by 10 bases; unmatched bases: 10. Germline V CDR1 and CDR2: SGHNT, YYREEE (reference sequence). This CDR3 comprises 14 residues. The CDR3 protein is CASSLGTGVRPQYF. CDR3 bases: TGTGCCAGCAGCTTAGGAACAGGGGTGAGGCCGCAGTATTTT.

The CDR3 sequence is CASSQDWGTGSLYEQFF. Here the CDR3 DNA reads TGTGCCAGCAGCCAAGATTGGGGGACAGGGTCATTGTATGAGCAGTTCTTC. The chain joins TRBV3-1 (or the pseudogene TRBV3-2) to TRBJ2-1, with TRBD1 matching 9 bases. CDR1 is LGHDT and CDR2 is YNNKEL in the germline V gene (reference sequence). With V trimmed by 0 bases and J by 8 bases, 11 bases remained unmatched. This CDR3 contains 17 residues.

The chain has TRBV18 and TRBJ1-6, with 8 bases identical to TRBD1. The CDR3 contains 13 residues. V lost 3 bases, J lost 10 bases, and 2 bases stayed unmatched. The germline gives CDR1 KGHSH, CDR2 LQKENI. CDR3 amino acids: CASSPGQDSPLHF. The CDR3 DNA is TGTGCCAGCTCACCGGGACAGGACTCACCCCTCCACTTT. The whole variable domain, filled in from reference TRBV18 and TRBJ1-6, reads NAGVMQNPRHLVRRRGQEARLRCSPMKGHSHVYWYRQLPEEGLKFMVYLQKENIIDESGMPKERFSAEFPKEGPSILRIQQVVRGDSAAYFCASSPGQDSPLHFGNGTRLTVT.

This CDR3 is CASSTRDRGTKSYEQYF. CDR3 in DNA: TGTGCCAGCAGCACCCGGGACAGGGGGACCAAGAGCTACGAGCAGTACTTC. The rearrangement uses TRBV3-1 (or the pseudogene TRBV3-2) and TRBJ2-7; 11 nucleotides line up with TRBD1. CDR3 length: 17 residues. Germline lookup yields CDR1 LGHDT and CDR2 YNNKEL (reference sequence). With 5 bases clipped from V and 3 bases from J, the junction kept 12 bases outside the gene matches.

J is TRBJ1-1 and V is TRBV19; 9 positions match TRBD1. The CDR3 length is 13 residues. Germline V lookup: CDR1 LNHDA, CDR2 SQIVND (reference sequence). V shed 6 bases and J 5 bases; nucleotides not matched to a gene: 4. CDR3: CASSRTGETEAFF. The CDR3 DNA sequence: TGTGCCAGTAGCCGGACAGGGGAGACTGAAGCTTTCTTT.

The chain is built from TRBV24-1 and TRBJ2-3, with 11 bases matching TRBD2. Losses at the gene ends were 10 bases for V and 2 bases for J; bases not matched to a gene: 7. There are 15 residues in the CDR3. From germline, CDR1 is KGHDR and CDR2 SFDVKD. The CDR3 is CATRPSGGNTDTQYF. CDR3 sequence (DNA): TGTGCCACACGGCCTAGCGGGGGGAACACAGATACGCAGTATTTT.

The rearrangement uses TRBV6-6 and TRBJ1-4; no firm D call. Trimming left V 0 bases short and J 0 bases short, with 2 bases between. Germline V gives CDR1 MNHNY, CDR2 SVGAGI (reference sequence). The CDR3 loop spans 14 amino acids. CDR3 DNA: TGTGCCAGCAGTTACTCCACAACTAATGAAAAACTGTTTTTT. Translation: CASSYSTTNEKLFF.

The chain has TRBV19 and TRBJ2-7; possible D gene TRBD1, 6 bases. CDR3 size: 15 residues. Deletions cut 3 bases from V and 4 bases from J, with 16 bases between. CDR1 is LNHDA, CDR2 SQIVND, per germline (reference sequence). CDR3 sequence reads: CASSMLGAGVYEQYF. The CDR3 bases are TGTGCCAGTAGTATGTTAGGGGCAGGGGTTTACGAGCAGTACTTC.

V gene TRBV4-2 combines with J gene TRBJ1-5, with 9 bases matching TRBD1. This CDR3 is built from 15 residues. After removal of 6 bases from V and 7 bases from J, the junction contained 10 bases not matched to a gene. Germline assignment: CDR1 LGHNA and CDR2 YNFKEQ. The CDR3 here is CASSPQQGAGQPQHF. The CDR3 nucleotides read TGTGCCAGCAGTCCCCAACAGGGGGCTGGACAGCCCCAGCATTTT.

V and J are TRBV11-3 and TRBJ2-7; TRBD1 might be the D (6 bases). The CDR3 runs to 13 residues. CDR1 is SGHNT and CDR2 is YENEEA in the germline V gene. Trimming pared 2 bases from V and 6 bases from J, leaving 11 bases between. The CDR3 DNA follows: TGTGCCAGCAGCTTAAACAGGGTGGTCGAGCAGTACTTC. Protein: CASSLNRVVEQYF.